The 10 T cell receptor beta chains below come from one sample, sequenced in a study of blood T cell repertoires in COVID-19. The table came from immunoSEQ multiplex PCR; TCRdb's copy has only in-frame clones and leaves some out. The table lists around 270,000 clones, about 90% of them singletons. Input material: PBMCs or T cells enriched from blood (not recorded which). These receptors all come from a woman aged 40-49 years who had been exposed to COVID-19.

The rearrangement joins TRBV23-1 to TRBJ1-2; D might be TRBD1 (6 bases). TRBV23-1 is designated an ORF whose function remains uncertain. There are 16 residues in the CDR3. The ends were cut back, 4 bases at V and 4 bases at J, with 19 bases in the middle. CDR3 sequence (DNA): TGCGCCAGCAGTCTAAGGCCTTCCGTGGGGGCCTATGGCTACACCTTC. This encodes CASSLRPSVGAYGYTF.

This chain uses TRBV27 with TRBJ1-6; TRBD1 is a possible D gene (6 bases). V lost 4 bases and J 5 bases, leaving 9 bases between the germline ends. This CDR3 is built from 14 residues. Germline V gives CDR1 MNHEY, CDR2 SMNVEV (reference sequence). As DNA, the CDR3 is TGTGCCAGCAGTTGGAACAGGGATAATTCACCCCTCCACTTT. It translates to CASSWNRDNSPLHF.

This chain links TRBV2 with TRBJ1-5; D not resolved. The germline V gene encodes CDR1 SNHLY and CDR2 FYNNEI. V lost 7 bases to trimming and J lost 1 base, with 11 bases between them. The CDR3 runs to 14 residues. CDR3 residues: CASNRELSNQPQHF. The CDR3 DNA reads TGTGCCAGCAATCGAGAGTTAAGCAATCAGCCCCAGCATTTT.

CDR3 DNA sequence: TGTGCCAGCAAACCCGGGACAGGGGGAGGCATTCAGTACTTC. Translation: CASKPGTGGGIQYF. V gene TRBV28 combines with J gene TRBJ2-4; 11 bases align to TRBD1. Germline loops: CDR1 MDHEN, CDR2 SYDVKM. The CDR3 has 14 residues. V was pared by 7 bases and J by 9 bases, with 8 bases of the junction left unmatched.

The V call is TRBV7-9, the J call TRBJ1-2; TRBD1 aligns across 7 bases. This CDR3 spans 13 amino acids. The trim removed 6 bases at V and 6 bases at J, leaving 7 bases unmatched. Germline CDR1 SEHNR, CDR2 FQNEAQ (reference sequence). CDR3 sequence reads: CASSSQGKDGYTF. CDR3 in DNA: TGTGCCAGCAGTTCACAGGGGAAGGATGGCTACACCTTC.

This rearrangement joins TRBV2 to TRBJ1-5; 8 nucleotides line up with TRBD1. This CDR3 has 16 amino acids. V was pared by 6 bases and J by 1 base, with 8 bases of the junction left unmatched. Germline V gene sequence: CDR1 SNHLY, CDR2 FYNNEI. CDR3 DNA sequence: TGTGCCAGCAGCCTCAACCAGGGGGCCAGCAATCAGCCCCAGCATTTT. Protein: CASSLNQGASNQPQHF.

The rearrangement links TRBV28 to TRBJ2-7; D remains ambiguous. Germline values: CDR1 MDHEN, CDR2 SYDVKM. This CDR3 has 16 amino acids. Deletions cut 1 base from V and 3 bases from J, with 16 bases between. CDR3 region: CASSLLAGYPYYEQYF. The DNA for the CDR3 is TGTGCCAGCAGTTTATTGGCTGGTTACCCTTACTACGAGCAGTACTTC.

The CDR3: CASSSTNNQPQHF. The CDR3 nucleotides read TGTGCCAGCAGTTCAACAAACAATCAGCCCCAGCATTTT. The chain couples TRBV6-2 or TRBV6-3 to TRBJ1-5; the D is unclear. This CDR3 is 13 amino acids long. Germline V CDR1 and CDR2: MNHEY, SVGEGT. Trimming removed 4 bases from V and 3 bases from J, with 7 bases in between.

As regards this clone: The junction departs from the called germline gene at one end, perhaps through a read error. The chain has TRBV5-1 and TRBJ2-2; 8 bases line up with TRBD2. Germline assignment: CDR1 SGHRS and CDR2 YFSETQ. This CDR3 is built from 13 residues. The CDR3 reads CASREREPGELFF. Here the CDR3 DNA reads TGTGCCAGCAGGGAGCGGGAGCCCGGGGAGCTGTTTTTT.

The chain couples TRBV6-6 to TRBJ2-1; 9 nucleotides agree with TRBD2. Germline values: CDR1 MNHNY, CDR2 SVGAGI (reference sequence). This CDR3 comprises 13 residues. Unmatched junction bases numbered 7, after V lost 7 bases and J lost 9 bases. For the CDR3, the DNA is TGTGCCAGCAAGGGCGGGGGGGCCCCTGAGCAGTTCTTC. Its protein is CASKGGGAPEQFF.